Below, 26 T cell receptor beta chains from the same sample are listed, as sequenced in a study of T cells in Graves' hyperthyroidism and ophthalmopathy. The TCR beta CDR3 regions underwent amplification using RNA transcripts as the source. The primer set for the first-round RT-PCR of the TCR CDR3 was HTBI. Each CDR3 protein gets one entry after TCRdb re-called the multiplex PCR reads with MiXCR. The sample yields around 350,000 distinct CDR3 sequences, about 13% seen once. Sequences were obtained from blood. These receptors came from a woman aged 18-29 years with Graves' hyperthyroidism.

This clonotype appeared a few times. The gene calls are TRBV24-1 and TRBJ2-5, with a weak D call TRBD2 (5 bases). Trimming left V 7 bases short and J 1 base short, with 6 bases between. Germline-derived CDR1 and CDR2 are KGHDR and SFDVKD. This CDR3 comprises 12 residues. CDR3 sequence: CATRDFQETQYF. The DNA of the CDR3 is TGTGCCACCAGGGACTTCCAAGAGACCCAGTACTTC.

Ten or more counts support this clonotype. The V and J genes are TRBV20-1 and TRBJ2-1; 10 bases fit TRBD1. The ends lost 4 bases at V and 4 bases at J; junction bases unmatched: 7. This CDR3 is 15 amino acids long. Looked up from germline, CDR1 is DFQATT and CDR2 is SNEGSKA (reference sequence). This chain's CDR3 is CSATHDRGRYNEQFF. In DNA form, the CDR3 reads TGCAGTGCTACACATGACAGGGGGCGGTACAATGAGCAGTTCTTC.

This clonotype showed up just a few times. This sequence joins TRBV7-9 and TRBJ2-1; the match to TRBD2 covers 11 bases. CDR1 and CDR2 (germline): SEHNR, FQNEAQ (reference sequence). Trimming cost V 8 bases and J 5 bases; bases outside gene matches: 20. The CDR3 spans 19 residues. CDR3 in DNA: TGTGCCAGCCACAGCTTAGGTTCTTGGGGACTAGCGGATCACAATGAGCAGTTCTTC. It codes for CASHSLGSWGLADHNEQFF.

This clonotype was found a few times. The V call is TRBV5-4, the J call TRBJ2-3; TRBD2 aligns across 8 bases. This CDR3 has 15 residues. After removal of 0 bases from V and 6 bases from J, the junction contained 6 bases not matched to a gene. Germline V gene data show CDR1 as SGHNT and CDR2 as YYREEE (reference sequence). In DNA form, the CDR3 reads TGTGCCAGCAGCTTGGGTCGGGAGGGCCGGGATACGCAGTATTTT. This translates into CASSLGREGRDTQYF.

In its sample, this clonotype was seen many times. This rearrangement joins TRBV7-3 to TRBJ2-7; D is tentatively TRBD1 or TRBD2 (6 bases each). CDR3 length equals 14 residues. Germline values: CDR1 SGHTA, CDR2 FQGTGA. Trimming removed 0 bases from V and 5 bases from J, with 11 bases in between. In DNA, the CDR3 is TGTGCCAGCAGCTTAACTCCGGGGGCGAACGAGCAGTACTTC. Translation gives CASSLTPGANEQYF.

In its sample, this clonotype was seen a few times. The chain recombines TRBV27 with TRBJ2-1; TRBD2 matches 8 bases. J gave up 7 bases and V 5 bases, and 13 bases lay outside the gene matches. Germline-derived CDR1 and CDR2 are MNHEY and SMNVEV (reference sequence). The CDR3 loop spans 16 amino acids. The CDR3 DNA follows: TGTGCCAGCAGTATTATAGGGGGACTAGTTGTAAATGAGCAGTTCTTC. Translation: CASSIIGGLVVNEQFF.

This clonotype was seen ten or more times. V is TRBV29-1 and J is TRBJ2-1; D is perhaps TRBD2 (6 bases). CDR1 and CDR2 from the germline V gene are SQVTM and ANQGSEA. This CDR3 comprises 15 residues. V was cut by 4 bases and J by 0 bases, with 13 bases left in between. CDR3 DNA sequence: TGCAGCGTTGCTGGCGGGGTTCGCTCCTACAATGAGCAGTTCTTC. It specifies CSVAGGVRSYNEQFF.

Comments on this clonotype: At one end the junction does not follow the germline gene, possibly because of a read error. The V and J genes are TRBV5-5 and TRBJ1-3; no firm D call. Looked up from germline, CDR1 is SGHKS and CDR2 is YYEKEE (reference sequence). The CDR3 sequence is 14 residues long. The CDR3: CASSLAPTGNAIYF. CDR3 DNA sequence: TGTGCCAGCAGCTTGGCCCCCACTGGAAACGCCATATATTTT.

This clonotype was recorded at least ten times. The chain employs TRBV2 and TRBJ2-5; 10 bases match TRBD1. This CDR3 contains 16 residues. V was clipped by 10 bases and J by 7 bases; unmatched bases: 18. Germline values: CDR1 SNHLY, CDR2 FYNNEI. As DNA, the CDR3 is TGTGCCAACTCAGTCGACAGACAGGGGGCGCGAGGGACCCAGTACTTC. Translation gives CANSVDRQGARGTQYF.

Only a few counts were recorded for this clonotype. A much larger clone sits a single nucleotide away, making a read error possible. This chain joins TRBV7-2 and TRBJ2-1; no firm D call. The CDR3 runs to 15 residues. From germline, CDR1 is SGHTA and CDR2 FQGNSA. Written as DNA, the CDR3 is TGTGCCAGCAGCTTAAGGACGCGCTCCTACAATGAGCGGTTCTTC. This translates into CASSLRTRSYNERFF.

Only a few counts were recorded for this clonotype. The chain combines TRBV19 with TRBJ1-4; 8 bases line up with TRBD1. This CDR3 spans 17 amino acids. The germline gives CDR1 LNHDA, CDR2 SQIVND (reference sequence). V lost 7 bases, J lost 1 base, and 11 bases stayed unmatched. CDR3 residues: CASTRGRGLGTNEKLFF. The CDR3, as DNA: TGTGCCAGTACTCGGGGCAGGGGGCTTGGAACTAATGAAAAACTGTTTTTT.

This clonotype was counted ten times or more. The V call is TRBV28, the J call TRBJ2-5; 9 bases align to TRBD2. Germline V gene lookup returns CDR1 MDHEN and CDR2 SYDVKM. This CDR3 comprises 18 residues. Trimming cost V 5 bases and J 3 bases; bases outside gene matches: 16. The CDR3 coding sequence is TGTGCCAGCAGTCACCGGGAGGGGTGGCTAGCGGGGAAAGAGACCCAGTACTTC. Translated: CASSHREGWLAGKETQYF.

This rearrangement joins TRBV7-9 to TRBJ2-5; 8 bases are shared with TRBD2. Germline values: CDR1 SEHNR, CDR2 FQNEAQ (reference sequence). The CDR3 contains 15 residues. Trimming cost V 5 bases and J 1 base; bases outside gene matches: 6. The CDR3 bases are TGTGCCAGCAGCCCGCACGGGGGGGGCCAAGAGACCCAGTACTTC. This gives the protein CASSPHGGGQETQYF.

With regard to this clonotype: A much bigger clone sits one base away, suggesting this may be a read error. The chain employs TRBV7-2 and TRBJ1-1; possibly TRBD1 for D (6 bases). The ends were cut back, 5 bases at V and 5 bases at J, with 24 bases in the middle. Germline-derived CDR1 and CDR2 are SGHTA and FQGNSA. The CDR3 runs to 17 residues. CDR3: CASSPSVTGWGKTEAFF. Here the CDR3 DNA reads TGTGCCAGCAGCCCCTCGGTCACAGGGTGGGGGAAGACTGAAGCTTTCTTT. Using reference TRBV7-2 and TRBJ1-1 for the parts outside the CDR3, the full variable domain is GAGVSQSPSNKVTEKGKDVELRCDPISGHTALYWYRQSLGQGLEFLIYFQGNSAPDKSGLPSDRFSAERTGGSVSTLTIQRTQQEDSAVYLCASSPSVTGWGKTEAFFGQGTRLTVV.

The rearrangement uses TRBV4-1 and TRBJ1-3; maybe TRBD1 (6 bases). This CDR3 contains 15 residues. Per the germline V gene, CDR1 is MGHRA and CDR2 is YSYEKL. Trimming left V 0 bases short and J 5 bases short, with 11 bases between. DNA of the CDR3: TGCGCCAGCAGCCAAGATCCGGGGGCTCGAAACACCATATATTTT. Its protein is CASSQDPGARNTIYF.

The V and J genes are TRBV25-1 and TRBJ1-6; D is uncertain. The CDR3 has 13 residues. Germline-derived CDR1 and CDR2 are MGHDK and SYGVNS. V was clipped by 1 base and J by 13 bases, with 11 bases between them. DNA of the CDR3: TGTGCCAGCAGTGAATGGGTTGTGAGCCCCCTCCACTTT. Amino acid sequence: CASSEWVVSPLHF.

This clonotype was counted ten times or more. The chain joins TRBV5-8 to TRBJ2-5; 13 nucleotides align to TRBD2. CDR1 is SGHTS and CDR2 is YDEGEE in the germline V gene. The CDR3 loop spans 15 amino acids. V shed 4 bases, J shed 1 base, and the junction held 1 base outside the gene matches. The CDR3 DNA is TGTGCCAGCAGCCGACTAGCGGGGGGCCAAGAGACCCAGTACTTC. As protein: CASSRLAGGQETQYF.

Only one count was recorded for this clonotype. The gene calls are TRBV7-9 and TRBJ2-5; 7 bases line up with TRBD2. The CDR3 sequence is 14 residues long. Germline CDR1 is SEHNR and CDR2 is FQNEAQ (reference sequence). With V trimmed by 1 base and J by 4 bases, 3 bases remained unmatched. The CDR3: CASSLVAGRETQYF. The CDR3 nucleotides are TGTGCCAGCAGCTTAGTAGCGGGCAGAGAGACCCAGTACTTC.

In its sample, this clonotype was seen many times. The V call is TRBV29-1, the J call TRBJ2-7; 10 positions agree with TRBD2. Losses at the gene ends were 6 bases for V and 0 bases for J; bases not matched to a gene: 17. CDR3 length: 18 amino acids. Germline V gene sequence: CDR1 SQVTM, CDR2 ANQGSEA. Here the CDR3 DNA reads TGCAGCGTCAGCGGGGGGGCCGCATTTCAAACGAGCTCCTACGAGCAGTACTTC. It codes for CSVSGGAAFQTSSYEQYF.

CDR3 amino acids: CASSLVLAGVKQETQYF. CDR3 coding DNA: TGTGCCAGCAGCTTAGTACTAGCGGGAGTGAAACAAGAGACCCAGTACTTC. The chain joins TRBV11-2 to TRBJ2-5, with TRBD2 matching over 11 bases. Looked up from germline, CDR1 is SGHAT and CDR2 is FQNNGV. The junction had 6 bases not matched to a gene; V was cut back by 1 base and J by 2 bases. This CDR3 has 17 residues.

This clonotype occurred many times. V is TRBV20-1 and J is TRBJ2-3; D is tentatively TRBD1 or TRBD2 (5 bases each). V was cut by 5 bases and J by 6 bases, with 21 bases left in between. The CDR3 is 15 residues long. Germline CDR1 and CDR2: DFQATT and SNEGSKA (reference sequence). CDR3 DNA sequence: TGCAGTGCTCCCCTTCGGGGCGGCCGTCTCGATACGCAGTATTTT. Translated: CSAPLRGGRLDTQYF.

This clonotype was recorded many times. The chain employs TRBV6-6 and TRBJ2-3, with 9 nucleotides matching TRBD2. The V segment lost 2 bases and the J segment 4 bases; nucleotides outside the gene matches: 4. The CDR3 has 15 amino acids. CDR1 is MNHNY and CDR2 is SVGAGI in the germline V gene (reference sequence). The CDR3 loop is CASSYRLAGSDTQYF. CDR3 DNA: TGTGCCAGCAGTTACAGGCTAGCGGGGTCAGATACGCAGTATTTT.

This clonotype was observed many times. The chain is built from TRBV5-1 and TRBJ2-5; 7 bases agree with TRBD1. Per the germline V gene, CDR1 is SGHRS and CDR2 is YFSETQ. Losses at the gene ends were 4 bases for V and 2 bases for J; bases not matched to a gene: 5. The CDR3 runs 14 residues. CDR3 loop: CASSQGTVQETQYF. In nucleotides, the CDR3 is TGCGCCAGCAGCCAAGGGACAGTTCAAGAGACCCAGTACTTC.

As for this clonotype: Given a much more abundant clone one base away, this may be a read error. The V and J genes are TRBV3-1 and TRBJ2-7, with D perhaps matching TRBD1 (5 bases). Germline assignment: CDR1 LGHDT and CDR2 YNNKEL (reference sequence). The CDR3 totals 14 residues. CDR3 bases: TGTGCCGGCAGCCAACAGGTGGGGTCCTACGAGCAGTACTTC. Translated, it gives CAGSQQVGSYEQYF.

The chain is built from TRBV3-1 and TRBJ2-7; D possibly corresponds to TRBD2 (7 bases). The ends were cut back, 7 bases at V and 6 bases at J, with 16 bases in the middle. This CDR3 spans 13 amino acids. Germline loops: CDR1 LGHDT, CDR2 YNNKEL (reference sequence). The CDR3: CASTLRGAGEQYF. The CDR3 region has the DNA TGTGCCAGCACCCTCCGGGGGGCAGGCGAGCAGTACTTC.

This clonotype showed up many times. This rearrangement joins TRBV5-1 to TRBJ2-7, with D possibly matching TRBD1 (6 bases). Per the germline V gene, CDR1 is SGHRS and CDR2 is YFSETQ. This CDR3 spans 14 amino acids. Trimming removed 0 bases at V and 2 bases at J, with 9 bases between. The CDR3 region is CASSLGAGAYEQYF. CDR3 in DNA: TGCGCCAGCAGCTTGGGGGCAGGGGCCTACGAGCAGTACTTC.